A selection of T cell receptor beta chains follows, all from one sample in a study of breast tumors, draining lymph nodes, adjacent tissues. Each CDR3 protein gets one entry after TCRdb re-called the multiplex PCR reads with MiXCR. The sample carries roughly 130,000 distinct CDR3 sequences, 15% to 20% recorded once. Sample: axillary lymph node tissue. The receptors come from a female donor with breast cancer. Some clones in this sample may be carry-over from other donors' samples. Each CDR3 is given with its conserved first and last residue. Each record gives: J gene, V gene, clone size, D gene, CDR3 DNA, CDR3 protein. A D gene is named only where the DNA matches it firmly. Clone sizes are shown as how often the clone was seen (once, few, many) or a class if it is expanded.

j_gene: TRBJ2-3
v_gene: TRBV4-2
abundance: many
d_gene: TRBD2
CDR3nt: TGTGCCAGCAGCCCGTCGGGACTAGCGGCTTTAGATACGCAGTATTTT
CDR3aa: CASSPSGLAALDTQYF

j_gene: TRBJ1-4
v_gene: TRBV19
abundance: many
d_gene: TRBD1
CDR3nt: TGTGCCAGTAGTAGCGGACAGGGGACGGTCCATAATGAAAAACTGTTTTTT
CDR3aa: CASSSGQGTVHNEKLFF

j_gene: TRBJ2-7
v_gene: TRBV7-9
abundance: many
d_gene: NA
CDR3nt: TGTGCCAGCAGCCTGGACGTTGTCCGGGGCGAGCAGTACTTC
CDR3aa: CASSLDVVRGEQYF

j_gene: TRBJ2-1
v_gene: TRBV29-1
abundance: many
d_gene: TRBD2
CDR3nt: TGCAGCGTTACGCCGGGACTAGCGGGAGGGCCTATCTCCTACAATGAGCAGTTCTTC
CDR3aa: CSVTPGLAGGPISYNEQFF

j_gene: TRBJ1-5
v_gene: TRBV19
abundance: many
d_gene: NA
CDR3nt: TGTGCCAGCCGGGACACCCTAAATCAGCCCCAGCATTTT
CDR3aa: CASRDTLNQPQHF

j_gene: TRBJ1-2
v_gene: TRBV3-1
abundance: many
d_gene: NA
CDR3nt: TGTGCCAGCAGCCAAGATATGACGCCGAATCGCTATGGCTACACCTTC
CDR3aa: CASSQDMTPNRYGYTF

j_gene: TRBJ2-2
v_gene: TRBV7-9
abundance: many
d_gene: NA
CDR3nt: TGTGCCAGCAGCCCCAACAGAAACACCGGGGAGCTGTTTTTT
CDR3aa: CASSPNRNTGELFF

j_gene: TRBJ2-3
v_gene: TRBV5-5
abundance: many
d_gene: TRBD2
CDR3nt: TGTGCCAGCAGCTTGTCAGCGGGGGAGCCAGATACGCAGTATTTT
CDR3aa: CASSLSAGEPDTQYF

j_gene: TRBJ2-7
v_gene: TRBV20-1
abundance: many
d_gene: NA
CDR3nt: TGCAGTGCTAATGGAGACAGAGTCTACGAGCAGTACTTC
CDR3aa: CSANGDRVYEQYF

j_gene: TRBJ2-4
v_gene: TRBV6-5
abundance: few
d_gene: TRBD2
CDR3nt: TGTGCCAGCTCAAGCACTAGCGGGAGAAACATTCAGTACTTC
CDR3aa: CASSSTSGRNIQYF

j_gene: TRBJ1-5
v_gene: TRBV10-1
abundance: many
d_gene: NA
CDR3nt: TGCGCCAGCAGCCAAGACCCCCGACAGTCTAATCAGCCCCAGCATTTT
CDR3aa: CASSQDPRQSNQPQHF